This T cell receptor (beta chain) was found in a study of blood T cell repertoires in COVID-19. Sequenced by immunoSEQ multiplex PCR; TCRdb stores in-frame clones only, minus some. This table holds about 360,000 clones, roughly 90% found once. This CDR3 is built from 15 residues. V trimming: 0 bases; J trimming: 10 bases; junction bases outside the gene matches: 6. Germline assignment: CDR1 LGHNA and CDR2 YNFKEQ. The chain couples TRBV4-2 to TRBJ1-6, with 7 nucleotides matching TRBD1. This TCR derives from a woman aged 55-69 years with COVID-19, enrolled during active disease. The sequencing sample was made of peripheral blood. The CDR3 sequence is CASSQDQGERSPLHF. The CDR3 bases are TGTGCCAGCAGCCAAGACCAGGGGGAACGCTCACCCCTCCACTTT.